A selection of T cell receptor beta chains follows, all from one sample in a study of PD-1 blockade in classical Hodgkin lymphoma. The protocol was immunoSEQ multiplex PCR, while the TCRdb copy is restricted to in-frame clones and leaves out a portion. Here the sample spans about 21,000 clones, approximately 80% being singletons. The sample here was peripheral blood mononuclear cells (PBMCs), taken before the fourth cycle of nivolumab. These receptors all come from a human donor with classical Hodgkin lymphoma. Both conserved end residues are part of each CDR3. The D gene is left open where the match is weak. Rows may omit the clone size; those that give it use once, few, many or a size class.

DNA | CDR3 | J | D | size | V
TGTGCCAGCAGTTACCGGGACAGGGAGACGGAGACCCAGTACTTC | CASSYRDRETETQYF | TRBJ2-5 | TRBD1 | . | TRBV9
TGCGCCAGCAGCTTGGCACAGTCCGGGGAGACCCAGTACTTC | CASSLAQSGETQYF | TRBJ2-5 | . | . | TRBV5-1
TGTGCCAGCTCCCGATTCGGGGGAGAGACCCAGTACTTC | CASSRFGGETQYF | TRBJ2-5 | . | few | TRBV27
TGTGCCAGCCGACCCCCGGACAGGGGGACTAGGCTATACTTC | CASRPPDRGTRLYF | TRBJ2-5 | TRBD1 | . | TRBV28
TGTGCCAGCATCAAAGATATCAATCAGCCCCAGCATTTT | CASIKDINQPQHF | TRBJ1-5 | . | . | TRBV2
TGTGCCAGCAGCTTGGGTCCAGGTTTATACAATGAGCAGTTCTTC | CASSLGPGLYNEQFF | TRBJ2-1 | . | few | TRBV5-6
TGTGCCAGCAGTTTGGGGGGGGCCAAAAACATTCAGTACTTC | CASSLGGAKNIQYF | TRBJ2-4 | TRBD2 | . | TRBV28
TGTGCCAGTAGTATTTGGGGCCAAGAGACCCAGTACTTC | CASSIWGQETQYF | TRBJ2-5 | . | . | TRBV19
TGTGCCACCTCCATGGGGGCGCGGAACACTGAAGCTTTCTTT | CATSMGARNTEAFF | TRBJ1-1 | . | . | TRBV6-5
TGTGCCAGCAGTTTCGGCAGGGGGAAGACCCAGTACTTC | CASSFGRGKTQYF | TRBJ2-5 | TRBD1 | . | TRBV27